This TCR beta chain was identified during a study of OX40 agonist ivuxolimab in advanced cancers. About the study: Every 2 weeks, patients got intravenous ivuxolimab at one of six dose levels (0.01-10 mg/kg).

Whole-study findings and limits: It was not determined which antigens were specifically recognized by the peripheral T cells that had undergone clonal expansion. Partial responders dosed at 0.1-3.0 mg/kg displayed clonal expansion ranking among the lowest.

Notes on this clone: The antigen remains unidentified. The junction differs from germline at one of its ends, possibly a read error.

Germline V gene data show CDR1 as SGHTA and CDR2 as FQGNSA. The CDR3 loop spans 14 amino acids. The method was immunoSEQ multiplex PCR; TCRdb's version includes in-frame clones alone and lacks a portion of them. The profile shows around 97,000 clones, roughly nine tenths of them singletons. This TCR came from an adult with an advanced solid tumor such as melanoma, head and neck, liver or kidney cancer. This chain uses TRBV7-2 with TRBJ1-5; D perhaps matches TRBD1 (5 bases). Sequencing used CD4+ or CD8+ T cells sorted from blood, obtained in a trial of the OX40 agonist ivuxolimab. The CDR3: CASSLRTSNQSQHF. The DNA of the CDR3 is TGTGCCAGCAGCCTCCGGACATCCAATCAGTCCCAGCATTTT.